This TCR beta chain is drawn from a study of shared clonotypes between healthy human individuals. Study-wide context: Researchers assigned three CD4 naive, three CD4 memory, two CD8 naive and one CD8 memory plate to each donor. Study findings and constraints: Larger richness was generally estimated for naive than memory subsets.

For this clone: Its antigen remains unidentified.

CDR3 size: 13 residues. V was clipped by 1 base and J by 6 bases, with 8 bases between them. Germline values: CDR1 MGHRA, CDR2 YSYEKL. Profiling relied on immunoSEQ multiplex PCR, and the TCRdb table lists in-frame clones only, not all of them. The sample shows 2 million or so clones, 85% to 95% of them seen only once. Donors comprised only Caucasian adults living in Nashville, Tennessee. Memory CD4+ cells were the fraction left after CD45RA+ naive selection. This chain connects TRBV4-1 to TRBJ2-3; D uncertain. This clonotype was obtained from a man younger than 35 in good health. Sequencing was performed on naive CD4+ T cells sorted from blood. The subset was: CD45RA+ positively selected. CDR3 sequence: CASSQGPGDTQYF. The CDR3 region has the DNA TGCGCCAGCAGCCAAGGGCCTGGCGATACGCAGTATTTT.